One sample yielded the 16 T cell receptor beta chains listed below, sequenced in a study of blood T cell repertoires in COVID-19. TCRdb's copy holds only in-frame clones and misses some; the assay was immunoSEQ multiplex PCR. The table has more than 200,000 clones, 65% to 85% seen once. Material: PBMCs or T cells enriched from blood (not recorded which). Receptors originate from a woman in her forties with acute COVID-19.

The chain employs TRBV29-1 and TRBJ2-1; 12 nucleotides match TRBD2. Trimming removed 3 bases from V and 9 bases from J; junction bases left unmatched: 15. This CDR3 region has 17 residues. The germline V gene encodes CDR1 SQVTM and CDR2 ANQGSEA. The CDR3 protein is CSVDGPSGGASGGEQFF. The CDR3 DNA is TGCAGCGTTGATGGGCCTAGCGGGGGGGCGTCGGGTGGTGAGCAGTTCTTC.

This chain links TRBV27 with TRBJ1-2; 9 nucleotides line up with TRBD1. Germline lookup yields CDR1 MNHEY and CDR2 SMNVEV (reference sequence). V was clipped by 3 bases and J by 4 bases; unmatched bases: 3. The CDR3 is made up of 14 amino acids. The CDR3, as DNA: TGTGCCAGCAGTTTCCAGACAGGGGGCTATGGCTACACCTTC. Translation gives CASSFQTGGYGYTF.

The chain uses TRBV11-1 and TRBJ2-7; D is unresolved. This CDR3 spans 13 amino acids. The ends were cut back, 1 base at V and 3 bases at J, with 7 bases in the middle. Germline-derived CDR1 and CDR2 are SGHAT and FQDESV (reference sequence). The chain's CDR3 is CASSLDRVYEQYF. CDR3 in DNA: TGTGCCAGCAGCTTAGACCGGGTCTACGAGCAGTACTTC.

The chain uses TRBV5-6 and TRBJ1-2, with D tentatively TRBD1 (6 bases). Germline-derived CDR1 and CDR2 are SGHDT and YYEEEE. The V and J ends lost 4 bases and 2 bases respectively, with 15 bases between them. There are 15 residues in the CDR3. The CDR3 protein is CASSPGTIKNYGYTF. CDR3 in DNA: TGTGCCAGCAGCCCCGGGACAATTAAAAACTATGGCTACACCTTC.

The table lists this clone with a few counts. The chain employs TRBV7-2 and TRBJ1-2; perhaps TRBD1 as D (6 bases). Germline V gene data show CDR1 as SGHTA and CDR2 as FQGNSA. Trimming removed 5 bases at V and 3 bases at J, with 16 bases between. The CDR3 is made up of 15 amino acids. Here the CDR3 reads CASSPAQGLHYGYTF. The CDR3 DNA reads TGTGCCAGCAGCCCAGCACAGGGTTTGCACTATGGCTACACCTTC. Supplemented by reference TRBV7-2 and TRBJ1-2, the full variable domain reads GAGVSQSPSNKVTEKGKDVELRCDPISGHTALYWYRQSLGQGLEFLIYFQGNSAPDKSGLPSDRFSAERTGGSVSTLTIQRTQQEDSAVYLCASSPAQGLHYGYTFGSGTRLTVV.

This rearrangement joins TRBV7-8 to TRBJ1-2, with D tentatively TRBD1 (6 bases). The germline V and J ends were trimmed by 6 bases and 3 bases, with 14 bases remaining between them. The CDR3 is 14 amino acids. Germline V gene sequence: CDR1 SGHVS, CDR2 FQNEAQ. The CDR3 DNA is TGTGCCAGCAGAAGGAACAGGGCGGACTATGGCTACACCTTC. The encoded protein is CASRRNRADYGYTF.

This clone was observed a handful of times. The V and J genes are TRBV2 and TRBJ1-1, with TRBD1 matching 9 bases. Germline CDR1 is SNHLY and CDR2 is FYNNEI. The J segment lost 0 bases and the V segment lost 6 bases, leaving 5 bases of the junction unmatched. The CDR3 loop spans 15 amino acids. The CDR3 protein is CASRERQGVNTEAFF. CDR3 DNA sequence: TGTGCCAGCAGGGAAAGACAGGGGGTGAACACTGAAGCTTTCTTT.

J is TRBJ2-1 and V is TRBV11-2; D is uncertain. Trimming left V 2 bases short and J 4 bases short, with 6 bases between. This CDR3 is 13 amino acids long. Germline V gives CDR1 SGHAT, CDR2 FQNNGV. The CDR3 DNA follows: TGTGCCAGCAGCTTATCCTCGTACAATGAGCAGTTCTTC. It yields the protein CASSLSSYNEQFF.

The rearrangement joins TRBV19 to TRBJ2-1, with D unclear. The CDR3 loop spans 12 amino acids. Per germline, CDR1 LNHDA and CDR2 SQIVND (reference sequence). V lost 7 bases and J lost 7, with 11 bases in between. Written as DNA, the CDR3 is TGTGCCAGTAATGATCGGTGGAATGAGCAGTTCTTC. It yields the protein CASNDRWNEQFF.

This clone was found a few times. The DNA for the CDR3 is TGTGCCAGCAGTGGACACTCCGGGACTAGTTTGTCAGATACGCAGTATTTT. This gives the protein CASSGHSGTSLSDTQYF. V usage is TRBV6-4 and J usage is TRBJ2-3, with 8 nucleotides matching TRBD2. Germline CDR1 reads MRHNA; CDR2 reads SNTAGT. The length of the CDR3 is 17 residues. With 4 bases clipped from V and 4 bases from J, the junction kept 13 bases outside the gene matches.

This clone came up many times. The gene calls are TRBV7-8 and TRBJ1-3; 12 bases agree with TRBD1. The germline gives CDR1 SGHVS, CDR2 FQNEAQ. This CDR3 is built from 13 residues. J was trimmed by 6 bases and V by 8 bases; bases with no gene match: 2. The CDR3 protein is CASRDRGQNTIYF. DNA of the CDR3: TGTGCCAGCCGGGACAGGGGGCAAAACACCATATATTTT.

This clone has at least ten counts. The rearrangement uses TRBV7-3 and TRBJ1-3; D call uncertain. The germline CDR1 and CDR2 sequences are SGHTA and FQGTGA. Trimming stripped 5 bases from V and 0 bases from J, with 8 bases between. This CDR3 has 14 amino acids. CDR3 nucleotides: TGTGCCAGCAGCGCCGGGAGCTCTGGAAACACCATATATTTT. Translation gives CASSAGSSGNTIYF.

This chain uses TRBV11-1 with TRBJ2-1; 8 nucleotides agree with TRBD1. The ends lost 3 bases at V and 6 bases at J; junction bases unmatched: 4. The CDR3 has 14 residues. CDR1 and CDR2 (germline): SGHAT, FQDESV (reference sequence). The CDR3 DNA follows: TGTGCCAGCAGCTTCAGGGGGCCTGTCAATGAGCAGTTCTTC. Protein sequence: CASSFRGPVNEQFF.

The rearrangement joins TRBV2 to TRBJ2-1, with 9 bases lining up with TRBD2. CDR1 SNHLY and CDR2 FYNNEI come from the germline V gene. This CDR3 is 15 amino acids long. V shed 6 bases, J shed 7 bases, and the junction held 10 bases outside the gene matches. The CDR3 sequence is CASSPRAGGSNEQFF. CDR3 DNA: TGTGCCAGCAGCCCCCGAGCGGGAGGAAGTAATGAGCAGTTCTTC.

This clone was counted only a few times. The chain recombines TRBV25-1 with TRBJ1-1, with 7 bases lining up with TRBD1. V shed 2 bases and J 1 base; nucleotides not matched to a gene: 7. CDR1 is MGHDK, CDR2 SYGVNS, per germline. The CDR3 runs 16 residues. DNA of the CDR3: TGTGCCAGCAGTGAACAACAGGGGCGGCCGAACACTGAAGCTTTCTTT. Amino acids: CASSEQQGRPNTEAFF.

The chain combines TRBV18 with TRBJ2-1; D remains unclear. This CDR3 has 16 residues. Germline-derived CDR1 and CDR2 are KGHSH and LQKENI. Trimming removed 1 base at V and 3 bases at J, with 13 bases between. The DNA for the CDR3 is TGTGCCAGCTCACCACGACGGCAGGTGGGCTACAATGAGCAGTTCTTC. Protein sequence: CASSPRRQVGYNEQFF.